The 21 T cell receptor beta chains in this list originate from one sample, sequenced in a study of blood T cell repertoires in COVID-19. Only in-frame clones appear in the TCRdb table, and some are missing; sequencing was by immunoSEQ multiplex PCR. The top ten clones hold approximately 2% of a sample with hundreds of thousands of clones, 90% to 95% of them seen once. Sequenced input: PBMCs or T cells enriched from blood (not recorded which). These receptors all come from a woman between 18 and 30 years old who had recovered from COVID-19.

The V and J genes are TRBV9 and TRBJ1-3, with TRBD1 as a possible D gene (5 bases). Germline values: CDR1 SGDLS, CDR2 YYNGEE. Trimming removed 0 bases at V and 3 bases at J, with 13 bases between. The CDR3 contains 16 residues. Here the CDR3 DNA reads TGTGCCAGCAGCGTAGGGGTCCCAAGGGGTGGAAACACCATATATTTT. It specifies CASSVGVPRGGNTIYF.

The J gene is TRBJ1-5, the V gene TRBV7-9, with 11 bases aligning to TRBD1. The CDR3 extends over 17 amino acids. Germline values: CDR1 SEHNR, CDR2 FQNEAQ (reference sequence). Unmatched junction bases numbered 10, after V lost 3 bases and J lost 6 bases. CDR3 amino acids: CASSFTRGTGGVQPQHF. In nucleotides, the CDR3 is TGTGCCAGCAGCTTTACCCGGGGGACAGGGGGGGTTCAGCCCCAGCATTTT.

The CDR3 DNA follows: TGTGCCAGCAGCTCAGCGGGGGGCGTCATTCAGCCCCAGCATTTT. Its translation: CASSSAGGVIQPQHF. This sequence joins TRBV28 and TRBJ1-5; the D gene is possibly TRBD1 (6 bases). The CDR3 is made up of 15 amino acids. The V gene's germline CDR1 is MDHEN and CDR2 SYDVKM. The V end was cut by 6 bases, the J end by 6 bases, with 18 bases between.

The V and J genes are TRBV7-9 and TRBJ2-5, with a tentative D call TRBD2 (5 bases). Germline V lookup: CDR1 SEHNR, CDR2 FQNEAQ (reference sequence). Trimming pared 5 bases from V and 5 bases from J, leaving 15 bases between. The CDR3 runs 14 residues. The CDR3 reads CASSLGLPGETQYF. In DNA form, the CDR3 reads TGTGCCAGCAGCCTCGGACTCCCTGGGGAGACCCAGTACTTC.

The chain has TRBV5-1 and TRBJ1-1; D ambiguous. Trimming removed 4 bases from V and 1 base from J, with 14 bases in between. CDR3 length equals 15 residues. CDR1 and CDR2 (germline): SGHRS, YFSETQ. The CDR3 sequence: CASSPQTRGNTEAFF. The CDR3 region has the DNA TGCGCCAGCAGCCCTCAGACACGTGGGAACACTGAAGCTTTCTTT.

The gene calls are TRBV3-1 (or the pseudogene TRBV3-2) and TRBJ1-1; D is ambiguous. Germline CDR1 reads LGHDT; CDR2 reads YNNKEL (reference sequence). V dropped 4 bases and J dropped 5 bases, with 14 bases sitting between them. The CDR3 covers 14 residues. The CDR3 sequence is CASSRHREKTEAFF. The DNA for the CDR3 is TGTGCCAGCAGCCGTCACCGGGAGAAGACTGAAGCTTTCTTT.

V and J are TRBV9 and TRBJ1-1; 11 bases fit TRBD1. Germline V gene lookup returns CDR1 SGDLS and CDR2 YYNGEE. The V gene end was trimmed by 2 bases and the J gene end by 5 bases; junction bases not matched to a gene: 8. CDR3 length: 16 residues. CDR3: CASSVYPGQGETEAFF. CDR3 bases: TGTGCCAGCAGCGTCTACCCGGGACAGGGGGAAACTGAAGCTTTCTTT.

The chain carries TRBV3-1 (or the pseudogene TRBV3-2) and TRBJ2-5; possibly TRBD2 for D (5 bases). V was pared by 3 bases and J by 5 bases, with 10 bases between. This CDR3 spans 13 amino acids. Germline CDR1 LGHDT, CDR2 YNNKEL (reference sequence). CDR3 region: CASSHLDLETQYF. The DNA of the CDR3 is TGTGCCAGCAGCCACCTGGACTTGGAGACCCAGTACTTC.

The genes are TRBV12-3 or TRBV12-4 and TRBJ1-3, with TRBD1 matching over 7 bases. The CDR3 is made up of 11 amino acids. CDR3 sequence: CAMTGPNTIYF. In nucleotides, the CDR3 is TGTGCGATGACAGGGCCAAACACCATATATTTT.

The chain has TRBV3-1 (or the pseudogene TRBV3-2) and TRBJ1-1; D possibly corresponds to TRBD1 (5 bases). Germline V gives CDR1 LGHDT, CDR2 YNNKEL (reference sequence). V lost 7 bases and J 1 base, leaving 16 bases between the germline ends. There are 15 residues in the CDR3. The CDR3 loop reads CASTVQGLTNTEAFF. CDR3 nucleotide sequence: TGTGCCAGCACAGTGCAGGGTTTAACGAACACTGAAGCTTTCTTT.

The chain carries TRBV11-3 and TRBJ2-3; 9 bases fit TRBD2. The germline V gene has CDR1 SGHNT and CDR2 YENEEA. CDR3 length equals 15 residues. The trim removed 3 bases at V and 4 bases at J, leaving 5 bases unmatched. CDR3 in DNA: TGTGCCAGCAGCTTTGGGGGACTAGCAGCAGATACGCAGTATTTT. Protein product: CASSFGGLAADTQYF.

The chain employs TRBV9 and TRBJ2-3, with TRBD2 matching 10 bases. Germline CDR1 reads SGDLS; CDR2 reads YYNGEE. The CDR3 sequence is 16 residues long. After removal of 4 bases from V and 2 bases from J, the junction contained 7 bases not matched to a gene. In DNA form, the CDR3 reads TGTGCCAGCAGCCAAGGTAGCGGGGGGTACACAGATACGCAGTATTTT. Its translation is CASSQGSGGYTDTQYF.

The chain carries TRBV5-1 and TRBJ2-1, with no clear D. CDR3 length: 13 amino acids. Germline lookup yields CDR1 SGHRS and CDR2 YFSETQ. Between the trimmed V and J ends, which lost 1 base and 4 bases, there was a span of 6 bases. Here the CDR3 DNA reads TGCGCCAGCAGCTTGTACGGTTACAATGAGCAGTTCTTC. The encoded protein is CASSLYGYNEQFF.

The gene calls are TRBV19 and TRBJ1-2; weak D call: TRBD1 (5 bases). V lost 1 base to trimming and J lost 6 bases, with 12 bases between them. Germline-derived CDR1 and CDR2 are LNHDA and SQIVND (reference sequence). There are 14 residues in the CDR3. CDR3 nucleotide sequence: TGTGCCAGTAGTATAGGAGTAGGGGTGCATGGCTACACCTTC. Its translation: CASSIGVGVHGYTF.

This chain connects TRBV11-3 to TRBJ2-1; TRBD2 agrees at 10 bases. Germline CDR1 is SGHNT and CDR2 is YENEEA. Trimming cost V 0 bases and J 1 base; bases outside gene matches: 6. This CDR3 spans 18 amino acids. The CDR3 bases are TGTGCCAGCAGCTTAGATACTAGCGGGGTGGGGTCCTACAATGAGCAGTTCTTC. Translated: CASSLDTSGVGSYNEQFF.

The J gene is TRBJ2-6, the V gene TRBV18; no clear D. Per germline, CDR1 KGHSH and CDR2 LQKENI. The CDR3 length is 15 residues. V lost 4 bases and J 0 bases, leaving 7 bases between the germline ends. The CDR3 region is CASSRPSSGANVLTF. In nucleotides, the CDR3 is TGTGCCAGCTCACGGCCAAGCTCTGGGGCCAACGTCCTGACTTTC.

The rearrangement links TRBV5-5 to TRBJ1-2; 10 bases match TRBD1. The trim removed 3 bases at V and 5 bases at J, leaving 7 bases unmatched. Germline V gene data show CDR1 as SGHKS and CDR2 as YYEKEE (reference sequence). CDR3 length: 15 residues. CDR3: CASSSTGGMPYGYTF. CDR3 bases: TGTGCCAGCAGCTCGACAGGGGGCATGCCTTATGGCTACACCTTC.

J is TRBJ2-2 and V is TRBV2; D unresolved. V shed 6 bases and J shed 5 bases, with 4 bases lying between them. Germline values: CDR1 SNHLY, CDR2 FYNNEI. The CDR3 has 11 residues. The CDR3 here is CASSSTGELFF. CDR3 in DNA: TGTGCCAGCAGCTCTACCGGGGAGCTGTTTTTT.

The chain is built from TRBV7-2 and TRBJ2-7; tentatively, D is TRBD1 (6 bases). Germline V gene data show CDR1 as SGHTA and CDR2 as FQGNSA. V lost 3 bases and J 5 bases, leaving 14 bases between the germline ends. CDR3 size: 14 residues. CDR3 region: CASSLGASPNEQYF. CDR3 in DNA: TGTGCCAGCAGCTTGGGGGCAAGTCCTAACGAGCAGTACTTC.

This chain uses TRBV5-4 with TRBJ1-6; 8 nucleotides match TRBD1. The CDR3 consists of 15 residues. V lost 4 bases, J lost 9 bases, and 9 bases stayed unmatched. From germline, CDR1 is SGHNT and CDR2 YYREEE (reference sequence). DNA of the CDR3: TGTGCCAGCAGCCACCGGGACAGGCTGGGTTCACCCCTCCACTTT. Amino acids: CASSHRDRLGSPLHF.

V usage is TRBV5-1 and J usage is TRBJ2-2, with D possibly being TRBD1 (5 bases). This CDR3 contains 13 residues. The germline V gene encodes CDR1 SGHRS and CDR2 YFSETQ. The V gene lost 4 bases and the J gene lost 6 bases, with 10 bases spanning the gap. DNA for the CDR3: TGCGCCAGCAGCCACGCAGGGCCCGGGGAGCTGTTTTTT. Amino acid sequence: CASSHAGPGELFF.